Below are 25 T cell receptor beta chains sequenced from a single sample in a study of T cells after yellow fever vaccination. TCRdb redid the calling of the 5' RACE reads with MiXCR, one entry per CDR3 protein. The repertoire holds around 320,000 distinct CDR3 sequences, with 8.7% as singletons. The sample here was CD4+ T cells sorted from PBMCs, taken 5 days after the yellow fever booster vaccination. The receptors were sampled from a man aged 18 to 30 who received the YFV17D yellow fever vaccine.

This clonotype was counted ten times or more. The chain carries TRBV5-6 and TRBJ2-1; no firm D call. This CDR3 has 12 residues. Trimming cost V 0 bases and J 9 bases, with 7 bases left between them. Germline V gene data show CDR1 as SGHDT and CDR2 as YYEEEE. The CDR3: CASSLGALEQFF. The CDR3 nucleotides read TGTGCCAGCAGCTTGGGGGCCCTTGAGCAGTTCTTC.

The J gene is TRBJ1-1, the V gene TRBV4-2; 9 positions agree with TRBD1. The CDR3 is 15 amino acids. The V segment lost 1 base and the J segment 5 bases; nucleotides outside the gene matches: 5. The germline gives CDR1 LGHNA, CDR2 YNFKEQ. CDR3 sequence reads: CASSQGTGARTEAFF. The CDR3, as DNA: TGTGCCAGCAGCCAAGGGACAGGGGCCAGGACTGAAGCTTTCTTT.

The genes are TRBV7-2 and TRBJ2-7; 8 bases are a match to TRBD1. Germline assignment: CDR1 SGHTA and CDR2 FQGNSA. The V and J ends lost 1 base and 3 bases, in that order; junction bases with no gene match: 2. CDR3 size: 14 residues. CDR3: CASSLVGTGYEQYF. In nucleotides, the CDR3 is TGTGCCAGCAGCTTAGTCGGGACAGGCTACGAGCAGTACTTC.

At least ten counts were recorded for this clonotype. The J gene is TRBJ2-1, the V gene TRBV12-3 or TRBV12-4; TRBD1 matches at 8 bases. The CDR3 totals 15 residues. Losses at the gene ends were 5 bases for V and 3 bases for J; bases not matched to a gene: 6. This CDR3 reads CASSPRQGIYNEQFF. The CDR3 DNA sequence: TGTGCCAGCAGTCCCCGACAGGGGATCTACAATGAGCAGTTCTTC.

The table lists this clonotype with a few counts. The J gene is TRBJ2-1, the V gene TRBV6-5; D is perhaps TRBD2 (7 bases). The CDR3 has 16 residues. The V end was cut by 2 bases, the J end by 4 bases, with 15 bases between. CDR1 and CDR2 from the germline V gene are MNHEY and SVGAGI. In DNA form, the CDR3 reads TGTGCCAGCAGTTACCTGGGCGGGGGCGGGTACAATGAGCAGTTCTTC. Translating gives CASSYLGGGGYNEQFF.

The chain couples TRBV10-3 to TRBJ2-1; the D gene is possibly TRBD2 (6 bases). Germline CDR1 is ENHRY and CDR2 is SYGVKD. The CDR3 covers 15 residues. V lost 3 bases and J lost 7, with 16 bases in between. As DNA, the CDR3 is TGTGCCATCAGTGACTGGGGGGTGGATGGGAATGAGCAGTTCTTC. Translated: CAISDWGVDGNEQFF.

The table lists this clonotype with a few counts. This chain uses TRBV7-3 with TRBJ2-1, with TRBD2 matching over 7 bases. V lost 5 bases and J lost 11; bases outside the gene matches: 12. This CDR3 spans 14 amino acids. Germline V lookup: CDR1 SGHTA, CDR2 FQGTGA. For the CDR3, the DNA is TGTGCCAGCAGCCCTCAGGCGGGGGACCCTAAGCAGTTCTTC. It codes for CASSPQAGDPKQFF.

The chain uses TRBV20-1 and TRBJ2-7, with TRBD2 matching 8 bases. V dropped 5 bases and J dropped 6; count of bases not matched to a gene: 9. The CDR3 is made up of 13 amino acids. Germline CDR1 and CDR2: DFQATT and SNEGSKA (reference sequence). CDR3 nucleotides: TGCAGTGCTCTAATACCGGGGGGGCCCGAGCAGTACGTC. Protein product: CSALIPGGPEQYV.

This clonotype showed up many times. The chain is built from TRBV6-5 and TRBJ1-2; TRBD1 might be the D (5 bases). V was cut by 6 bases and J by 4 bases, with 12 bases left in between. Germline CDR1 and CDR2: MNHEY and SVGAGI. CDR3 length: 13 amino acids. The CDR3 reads CASRDMRGYGYTF. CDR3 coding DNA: TGTGCCAGCAGGGACATGAGAGGCTATGGCTACACCTTC.

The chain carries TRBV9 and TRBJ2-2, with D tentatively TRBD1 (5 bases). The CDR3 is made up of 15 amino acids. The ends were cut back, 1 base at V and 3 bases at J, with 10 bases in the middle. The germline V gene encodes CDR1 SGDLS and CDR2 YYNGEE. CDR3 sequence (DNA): TGTGCCAGCAGCGTACAGGGTAGAGACACCGGGGAGCTGTTTTTT. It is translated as CASSVQGRDTGELFF.

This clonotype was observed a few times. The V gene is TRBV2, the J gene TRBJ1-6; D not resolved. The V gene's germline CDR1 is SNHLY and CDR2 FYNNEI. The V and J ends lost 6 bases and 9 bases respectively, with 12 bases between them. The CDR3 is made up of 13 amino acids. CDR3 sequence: CASSPTYSSPLHF. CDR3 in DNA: TGTGCCAGCAGCCCCACCTATTCTTCACCCCTCCACTTT.

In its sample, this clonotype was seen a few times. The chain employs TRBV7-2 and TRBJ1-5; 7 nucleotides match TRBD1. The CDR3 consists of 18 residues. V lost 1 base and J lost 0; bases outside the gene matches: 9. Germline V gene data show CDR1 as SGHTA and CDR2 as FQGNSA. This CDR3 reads CASSLGQGLQLSNQPQHF. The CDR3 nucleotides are TGTGCCAGCAGCTTAGGACAGGGACTCCAGCTTAGCAATCAGCCCCAGCATTTT. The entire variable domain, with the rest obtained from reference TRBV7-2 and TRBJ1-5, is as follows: GAGVSQSPSNKVTEKGKDVELRCDPISGHTALYWYRQSLGQGLEFLIYFQGNSAPDKSGLPSDRFSAERTGGSVSTLTIQRTQQEDSAVYLCASSLGQGLQLSNQPQHFGDGTRLSIL.

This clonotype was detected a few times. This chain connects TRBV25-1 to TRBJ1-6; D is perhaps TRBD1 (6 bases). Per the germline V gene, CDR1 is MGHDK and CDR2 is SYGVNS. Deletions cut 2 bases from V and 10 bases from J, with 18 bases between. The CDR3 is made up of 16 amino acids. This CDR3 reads CASSEGDPGAGSPLHF. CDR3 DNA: TGTGCCAGCAGTGAAGGGGACCCGGGGGCAGGGTCACCCCTCCACTTT.

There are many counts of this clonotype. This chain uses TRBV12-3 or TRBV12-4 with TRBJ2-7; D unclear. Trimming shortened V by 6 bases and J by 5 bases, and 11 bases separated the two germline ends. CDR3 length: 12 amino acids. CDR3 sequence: CASSSRRNEQYV. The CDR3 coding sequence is TGTGCCAGCAGCTCGCGGCGGAACGAGCAGTACGTC.

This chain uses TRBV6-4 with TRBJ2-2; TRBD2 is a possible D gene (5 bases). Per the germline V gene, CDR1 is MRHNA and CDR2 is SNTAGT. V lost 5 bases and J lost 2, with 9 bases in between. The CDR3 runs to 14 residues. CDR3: CASSRTYNTGELFF. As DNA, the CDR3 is TGTGCCAGCAGTCGGACTTACAACACCGGGGAGCTGTTTTTT.

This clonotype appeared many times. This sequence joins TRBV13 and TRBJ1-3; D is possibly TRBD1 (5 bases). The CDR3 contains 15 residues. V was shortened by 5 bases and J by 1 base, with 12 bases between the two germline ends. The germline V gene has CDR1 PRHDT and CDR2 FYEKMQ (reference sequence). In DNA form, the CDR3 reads TGTGCCAGCAGCATCCAGGGTAGTTCTGGAAACACCATATATTTT. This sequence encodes CASSIQGSSGNTIYF.

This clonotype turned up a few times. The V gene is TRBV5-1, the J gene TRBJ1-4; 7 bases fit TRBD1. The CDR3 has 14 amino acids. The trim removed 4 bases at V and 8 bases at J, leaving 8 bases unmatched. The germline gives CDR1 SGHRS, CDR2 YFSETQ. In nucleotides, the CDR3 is TGCGCCAGCAGCCCACAGGGGATAGGCGAAAAACTGTTTTTT. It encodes CASSPQGIGEKLFF.

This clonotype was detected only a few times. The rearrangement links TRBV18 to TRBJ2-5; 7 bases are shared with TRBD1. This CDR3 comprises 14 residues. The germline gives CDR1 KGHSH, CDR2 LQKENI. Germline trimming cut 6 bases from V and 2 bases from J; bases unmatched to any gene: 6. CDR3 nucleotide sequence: TGTGCCAGCTCCCCGGGACAGATTCAAGAGACCCAGTACTTC. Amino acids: CASSPGQIQETQYF.

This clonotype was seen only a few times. The DNA of the CDR3 is TGTGCCAGCAGTCCCGGGACGGACCCCTACGAGCAGTACTTC. Translated: CASSPGTDPYEQYF. The chain links TRBV12-3 or TRBV12-4 to TRBJ2-7; D assignment may be TRBD1 or TRBD2 (5 bases each). The CDR3 length is 14 residues. V lost 5 bases to trimming and J lost 2 bases, with 13 bases between them.

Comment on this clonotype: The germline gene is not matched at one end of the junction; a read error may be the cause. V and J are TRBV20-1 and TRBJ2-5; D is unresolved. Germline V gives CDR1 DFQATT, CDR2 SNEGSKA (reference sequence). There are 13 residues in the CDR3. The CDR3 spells CSATIGTTETQYF. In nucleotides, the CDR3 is TGCAGTGCGACGATCGGCACGACGGAGACTCAGTACTTC.

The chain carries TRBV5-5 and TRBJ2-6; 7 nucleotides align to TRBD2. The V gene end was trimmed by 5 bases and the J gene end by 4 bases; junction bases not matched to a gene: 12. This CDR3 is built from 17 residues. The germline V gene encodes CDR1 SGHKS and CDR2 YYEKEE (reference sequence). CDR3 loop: CASRDTPGGGGANVLTF. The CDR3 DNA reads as TGTGCCAGCAGGGATACCCCTGGGGGAGGGGGGGCCAACGTCCTGACTTTC.

CDR3 coding DNA: TGCGCCAGCAGCCAGGGACAGGGGACTTTTCACGAGCAGTACGTC. Its protein product is CASSQGQGTFHEQYV. The genes are TRBV5-1 and TRBJ2-7; the match to TRBD1 covers 10 bases. There are 15 residues in the CDR3. Germline assignment: CDR1 SGHRS and CDR2 YFSETQ. J lost 5 bases, V lost 4 bases, and 9 bases had no gene match.

The chain's CDR3 is CASSPSLIGTSGDIQYF. In DNA, the CDR3 is TGTGCCAGCAGCCCGAGCCTGATTGGGACGAGCGGGGACATTCAGTACTTC. The rearrangement joins TRBV9 to TRBJ2-4, with 7 bases identical to TRBD2. This CDR3 region has 17 residues. The germline V gene has CDR1 SGDLS and CDR2 YYNGEE. V lost 4 bases, J lost 8 bases, and 18 bases stayed unmatched.

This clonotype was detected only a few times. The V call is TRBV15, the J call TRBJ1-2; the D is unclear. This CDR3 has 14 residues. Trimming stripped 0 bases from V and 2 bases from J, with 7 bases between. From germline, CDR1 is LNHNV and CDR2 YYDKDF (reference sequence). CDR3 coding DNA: TGTGCCACCAGCAGAGATCGGGGAAACTATGGCTACACCTTC. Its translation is CATSRDRGNYGYTF.

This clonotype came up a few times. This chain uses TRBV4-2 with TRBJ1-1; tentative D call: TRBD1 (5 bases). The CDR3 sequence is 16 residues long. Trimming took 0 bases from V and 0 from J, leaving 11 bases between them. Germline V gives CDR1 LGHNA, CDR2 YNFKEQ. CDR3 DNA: TGTGCCAGCAGCCAAGATGGGGCGGCCATGAACACTGAAGCTTTCTTT. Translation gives CASSQDGAAMNTEAFF.